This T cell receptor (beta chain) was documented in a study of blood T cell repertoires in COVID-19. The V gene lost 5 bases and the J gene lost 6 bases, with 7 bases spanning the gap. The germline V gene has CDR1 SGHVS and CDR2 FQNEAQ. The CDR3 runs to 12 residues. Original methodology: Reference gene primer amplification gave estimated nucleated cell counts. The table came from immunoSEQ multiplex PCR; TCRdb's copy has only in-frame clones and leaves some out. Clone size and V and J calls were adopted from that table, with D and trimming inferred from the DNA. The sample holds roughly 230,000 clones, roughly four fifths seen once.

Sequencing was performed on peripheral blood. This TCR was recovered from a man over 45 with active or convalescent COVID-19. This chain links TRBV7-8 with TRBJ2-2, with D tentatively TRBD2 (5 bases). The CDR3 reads CASSRRSGELFF. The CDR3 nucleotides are TGTGCCAGCAGCCGGAGGTCCGGGGAGCTGTTTTTT. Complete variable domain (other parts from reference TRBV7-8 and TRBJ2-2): GAGVSQSPRYKVAKRGQDVALRCDPISGHVSLFWYQQALGQGPEFLTYFQNEAQLDKSGLPSDRFFAERPEGSVSTLKIQRTQQEDSAVYLCASSRRSGELFFGEGSRLTVL.